This T cell receptor (beta chain) appears in the sequencing data of a study of identical twins. Study results and caveats: Possibly, invariant MAIT and iNKT cells partly confounded zero-insertion analyses. Insertion counts were lower in abundant cord blood beta clonotypes, a trend that memory repertoires did not show.

This clonotype has more than one count but fewer than ten. Its specificity is unknown. MiXCR, applied by TCRdb to the 5' RACE reads, yields one record per CDR3 protein. The sample carries about 810,000 distinct CDR3 sequences, around 12% recorded once. The same sample was also used in a study of yellow fever vaccine responses in identical twins.

This sequence originates from a woman younger than 30 in good health. The specimen sequenced was PBMCs.

The CDR3, as DNA: TGCAGCGTTGAGGAGAACATGAACACTGAAGCTTTCTTT. It codes for CSVEENMNTEAFF. This chain links TRBV29-1 with TRBJ1-1; D is unclear. The CDR3 consists of 13 residues. Per germline, CDR1 SQVTM and CDR2 ANQGSEA. The germline V and J ends were trimmed by 3 bases and 0 bases, with 8 bases remaining between them.